The 25 T cell receptor beta chains listed next were all sequenced from one sample in a study of blood T cells in healthy people across ages. Through a sample-barcoded 5' primer and a J-beta primer mix, a second PCR was run for roughly 6 to 11 cycles. TCRdb re-analysed the 5' RACE reads in MiXCR, keeping a single row per CDR3 protein. This table has 550,000 to 650,000 distinct CDR3 sequences, about 30% appearing once. Sequencing was performed on blood. The receptors shown here come from a woman at least 80 years old in good health.

This clonotype came up a few times. This may come from a read error, since a much larger clone is one base off. This chain connects TRBV20-1 to TRBJ1-4, with D maybe TRBD1 (5 bases). CDR3 size: 14 residues. Germline V CDR1 and CDR2: DFQATT, SNEGSKA (reference sequence). The CDR3 DNA sequence: TGCAGTGCCGTCAACATCCTGGGGGACGAAAAACGGTTTTTT. Translation gives CSAVNILGDEKRFF.

On this clonotype: With a much larger clone just one base away, this may be a read error. The rearrangement uses TRBV21-1 and TRBJ2-7; the table's D call, TRBD1, has no DNA check behind it. TRBV21-1 is shown as a pseudogene. There are 17 residues in the CDR3. DNA for the CDR3: TGTGCCAGCATCCGTGGACAGGGGGCCTGGGAGGTCCACGAGCAGTACTTC. This encodes CASIRGQGAWEVHEQYF.

V is TRBV30 and J is TRBJ1-2; D gene uncertain. CDR3 size: 16 residues. V lost 3 bases to trimming and J lost 0 bases, with 17 bases between them. CDR1 and CDR2 from the germline V gene are GTSNPN and SVGIG (reference sequence). DNA of the CDR3: TGTGCCTGGAGGCCGTACCGCAGGATTTCTAACTATGGCTACACCTTC. It specifies CAWRPYRRISNYGYTF.

J is TRBJ2-1 and V is TRBV7-2; 10 nucleotides line up with TRBD2. Unmatched junction bases numbered 7, after V lost 11 bases and J lost 6 bases. Per germline, CDR1 SGHTA and CDR2 FQGNSA. The CDR3 has 13 amino acids. The CDR3, as DNA: TGTGCCTCGGCAAGCGGGGGGGGCAATGAGCAGTTCTTC. It yields the protein CASASGGGNEQFF.

The genes are TRBV7-8 and TRBJ2-3; 16 bases align to TRBD2. Trimming removed 5 bases from V and 0 bases from J; junction bases left unmatched: 8. CDR1 is SGHVS, CDR2 FQNEAQ, per germline. The CDR3 has 19 amino acids. CDR3 DNA sequence: TGTGCCAGCAGCCCAAACCCGGGACTAGCGGGAGGGAGCACAGATACGCAGTATTTT. Encoded protein: CASSPNPGLAGGSTDTQYF.

Concerning this clonotype: Compared with germline, one end of the junction differs, possibly owing to a read error. The rearrangement links TRBV2 to TRBJ2-1; 9 bases map to TRBD2. The CDR3 is made up of 13 amino acids. Germline values: CDR1 SNHLY, CDR2 FYNNEI. In DNA, the CDR3 is TGTGCCAACAGTGAAGCGCGGGGGGGTGAGCAGTTCTTC. This codes for CANSEARGGEQFF.

As to this clonotype: At one of its ends the junction is not consistent with the germline gene, which may arise from a read error. This rearrangement joins TRBV20-1 to TRBJ1-1; possibly TRBD1 for D (6 bases). The germline gives CDR1 DFQATT, CDR2 SNEGSKA (reference sequence). This CDR3 has 14 amino acids. CDR3 DNA: TGCAGTACTAGAGATCAGGGGCCGAACACTGAAGCTTTCTTT. It codes for CSTRDQGPNTEAFF.

This clonotype was seen at least ten times. CDR3 sequence: CASSQGNRETQYF. The CDR3 DNA reads TGTGCCAGCAGCCAAGGAAATCGGGAGACCCAGTACTTC. The chain is built from TRBV3-1 and TRBJ2-5; D unclear. The CDR3 is made up of 13 amino acids. Trimming removed 1 base from V and 5 bases from J, with 8 bases in between. Per germline, CDR1 LGHDT and CDR2 YNNKEL (reference sequence).

In its sample, this clonotype was seen many times. This rearrangement joins TRBV3-1 to TRBJ2-1, with TRBD2 matching over 15 bases. From germline, CDR1 is LGHDT and CDR2 YNNKEL (reference sequence). The CDR3 length is 15 residues. Trimming at V came to 4 bases and at J to 10 bases, leaving 5 bases not matched to a gene. CDR3 region: CASSRTSGGAVEQFF. The DNA for the CDR3 is TGTGCCAGCAGCCGGACTAGCGGGGGGGCTGTGGAGCAGTTCTTC.

The chain employs TRBV30 and TRBJ2-3, with D perhaps TRBD2 (5 bases). The CDR3 runs to 14 residues. Deletions cut 4 bases from V and 0 bases from J, with 11 bases between. Germline V CDR1 and CDR2: GTSNPN, SVGIG (reference sequence). For the CDR3, the DNA is TGTGCCTGGACTCTCGGGGTGAGCACAGATACGCAGTATTTT. This encodes CAWTLGVSTDTQYF. Variable domain in full (rest from reference TRBV30 and TRBJ2-3): SQTIHQWPATLVQPVGSPLSLECTVEGTSNPNLYWYRQAAGRGLQLLFYSVGIGQISSEVPQNLSASRPQDRQFILSSKKLLLSDSGFYLCAWTLGVSTDTQYFGPGTRLTVL.

A note on this clonotype: This clone may be a read error of a much larger clone one base away. V is TRBV14 and J is TRBJ2-3, with 8 positions matching TRBD1. With V trimmed by 4 bases and J by 2 bases, 5 bases remained unmatched. Germline assignment: CDR1 SGHDN and CDR2 FVKESK. This CDR3 contains 15 residues. CDR3 region: CASSRRQGPTDTQYF. Here the CDR3 DNA reads TGTGCCAGCAGCCGAAGACAGGGGCCCACAGATACGCAGTATTTT.

The chain couples TRBV6-2 or TRBV6-3 to TRBJ2-2, with D unclear. The CDR3 length is 12 residues. Trimming took 5 bases from V and 6 from J, leaving 7 bases between them. From germline, CDR1 is MNHEY and CDR2 SVGEGT. In nucleotides, the CDR3 is TGTGCCAGCAGTCGGGCTGCCGGGGAGCTGTTTTTT. As protein: CASSRAAGELFF.

This clonotype showed up many times. V is TRBV7-2 and J is TRBJ2-1, with 11 positions matching TRBD2. This CDR3 is 16 amino acids long. V gave up 5 bases and J gave up 5 bases; unmatched junction bases: 8. Germline lookup yields CDR1 SGHTA and CDR2 FQGNSA. CDR3 in DNA: TGTGCCAGCAGCCCCAGGACTAGCGGGTCCCACAATGAGCAGTTCTTC. Its translation: CASSPRTSGSHNEQFF.

The rearrangement links TRBV5-1 to TRBJ2-2; D ambiguous. Germline CDR1 reads SGHRS; CDR2 reads YFSETQ. The CDR3 has 16 residues. Trimming pared 1 base from V and 0 bases from J, leaving 10 bases between. The CDR3 region is CASSLLAASNTGELFF. DNA for the CDR3: TGCGCCAGCAGCTTGTTGGCAGCGTCGAACACCGGGGAGCTGTTTTTT.

This clonotype was recorded many times. The V call is TRBV7-2, the J call TRBJ1-4; tentatively, D is TRBD1 (6 bases). Germline V CDR1 and CDR2: SGHTA, FQGNSA. V was pared by 5 bases and J by 0 bases, with 10 bases between. This CDR3 contains 15 residues. The CDR3 DNA is TGTGCCAGCAGCGGGGGACATCCAACTAATGAAAAACTGTTTTTT. It yields the protein CASSGGHPTNEKLFF.

The sample holds many counts of this clonotype. The chain links TRBV9 to TRBJ2-3; 10 bases match TRBD1. V shed 2 bases and J 2 bases; nucleotides not matched to a gene: 2. Germline CDR1 SGDLS, CDR2 YYNGEE. The CDR3 spans 15 residues. The CDR3 DNA reads TGTGCCAGCAGCGTGACAGGGGGCAACACAGATACGCAGTATTTT. It translates to CASSVTGGNTDTQYF.

This clonotype appeared many times. The rearrangement uses TRBV28 and TRBJ2-4, with 9 positions matching TRBD1. The CDR3 contains 16 residues. Per the germline V gene, CDR1 is MDHEN and CDR2 is SYDVKM. Trimming removed 4 bases from V and 4 bases from J; junction bases left unmatched: 8. CDR3 amino acids: CASSSSGQGKKNIQYF. CDR3 in DNA: TGTGCCAGCAGTTCCTCAGGACAGGGGAAGAAAAACATTCAGTACTTC.

J is TRBJ2-1 and V is TRBV28; 9 nucleotides line up with TRBD2. Trimming cost V 6 bases and J 4 bases; bases outside gene matches: 7. Germline CDR1 is MDHEN and CDR2 is SYDVKM. The CDR3 covers 15 residues. The CDR3 loop reads CASRTTSGMYNEQFF. For the CDR3, the DNA is TGTGCCAGCAGGACGACTAGCGGCATGTACAATGAGCAGTTCTTC.

The chain is built from TRBV7-2 and TRBJ2-1; tentative D call: TRBD2 (6 bases). CDR3 length equals 14 residues. Germline V gives CDR1 SGHTA, CDR2 FQGNSA. The V end lost 5 bases, the J end lost 8 bases, and 16 bases lay between the germline ends. CDR3 sequence reads: CASSPRRVAYEQFF. The CDR3 nucleotides read TGTGCCAGCAGCCCCAGGAGGGTAGCATATGAGCAGTTCTTC.

The CDR3 nucleotides read TGCGCCAGCAGCTTGGGCGGGACAGGGTTTTCTGGGGCCAACGTCCTGACTTTC. It yields the protein CASSLGGTGFSGANVLTF. The rearrangement links TRBV5-1 to TRBJ2-6, with 9 bases aligning to TRBD1. V shed 0 bases, J shed 1 base, and the junction held 5 bases outside the gene matches. The CDR3 is 18 residues long. Per the germline V gene, CDR1 is SGHRS and CDR2 is YFSETQ.

This clonotype was seen only a few times. A much larger clone differs from this one at a single base, so this may be a read error. The chain joins TRBV6-6 to TRBJ2-7; tentatively, D is TRBD1 or TRBD2 (5 bases each). Germline loops: CDR1 MNHNY, CDR2 SVGAGI (reference sequence). Between the trimmed V and J ends, which lost 2 bases and 7 bases, there was a span of 18 bases. This CDR3 is built from 15 residues. This CDR3 is CASSYVGGAIDEQYF. CDR3 nucleotide sequence: TGTGCCAGCAGTTACGTTGGGGGTGCCATTGATGAGCAGTACTTC.

The CDR3 sequence: CASSFMASGGTDTQYF. The CDR3 DNA reads TGTGCCAGCAGTTTTATGGCTAGCGGGGGGACAGATACGCAGTATTTT. J is TRBJ2-3 and V is TRBV28, with 11 nucleotides matching TRBD2. CDR3 length equals 16 residues. Germline-derived CDR1 and CDR2 are MDHEN and SYDVKM. V was pared by 3 bases and J by 3 bases, with 5 bases of the junction left unmatched.

This clonotype has a count of ten or more. V usage is TRBV20-1 and J usage is TRBJ1-1; the D gene is possibly TRBD1 (6 bases). The CDR3 is 14 residues long. V was shortened by 4 bases and J by 2 bases, with 14 bases between the two germline ends. Germline CDR1 DFQATT, CDR2 SNEGSKA (reference sequence). The CDR3 DNA reads as TGCAGTGCTAATCCCGGACAGTTTAACACTGAAGCTTTCTTT. Its protein is CSANPGQFNTEAFF.

This clonotype occurred many times. This chain connects TRBV27 to TRBJ1-2; a possible D gene is TRBD1 (5 bases). V lost 7 bases, J lost 2 bases, and 20 bases lay in between. The CDR3 length is 16 residues. Germline lookup yields CDR1 MNHEY and CDR2 SMNVEV (reference sequence). CDR3 residues: CASTQWGRIKNYGYTF. The CDR3 DNA reads TGTGCCAGCACCCAATGGGGCAGGATAAAAAACTATGGCTACACCTTC.

This clonotype was counted a single time. This clone may be a read error of a much larger clone one base away. The CDR3 nucleotides read TGCGCCAGCGCATGGGGGAACACCGGGGAGCGGTTTTTT. Translated, it gives CASAWGNTGERFF. The genes are TRBV5-1 and TRBJ2-2, with D possibly called TRBD1 or TRBD2 (5 bases each). The CDR3 consists of 13 residues. CDR1 and CDR2 from the germline V gene are SGHRS and YFSETQ.